This entry is about one T cell receptor beta chain. It was with random hexamers that roughly 0.45 to 1 ug RNA was reverse transcribed. Coverage of TCR beta CDR3 amplification by immunoSEQ multiplex PCR extended to 54 Vbeta and 13 Jbeta. TCRdb used MiXCR to reprocess the immunoSEQ multiplex PCR reads, holding one entry per CDR3 protein. This table holds 180,000 or so distinct CDR3 sequences, about 93% found once. Between the trimmed V and J ends, which lost 3 bases and 8 bases, there was a span of 14 bases. The CDR3 runs to 14 residues. Germline values: CDR1 DFQATT, CDR2 SNEGSKA (reference sequence). This specimen belongs to a study of CD8 T cells in Susac syndrome. CD8+ and CD4+ T cells from blood underwent TCR beta sequencing, which was carried out in a high-throughput format. Negative magnetic isolation gave CD8+ and CD4+ cells; FACS enriched CD8+ TEMRA.

This TCR was sampled from a human donor in good health. Sample: CD4+ T cells from PBMCs. The V and J genes are TRBV20-1 and TRBJ1-6, with TRBD1 as a possible D gene (5 bases). CDR3 sequence reads: CSASRGQVDSPLHF. Written as DNA, the CDR3 is TGCAGTGCTAGTAGGGGCCAAGTGGATTCACCCCTCCACTTT.